This T cell receptor beta chain was identified during a study of blood T cell repertoires in COVID-19. Across the whole study: Donors in the United States, Italy and Spain gave samples during acute or convalescent COVID-19. PBMCs, B-cell-depleted T cells, or T cells provided the cDNA or gDNA that made up the material.

In the original analysis: The authors estimated nucleated cell counts from reference gene primer amplification. The protocol was immunoSEQ multiplex PCR, while the TCRdb copy is restricted to in-frame clones and leaves out a portion. V and J calls and clone size are given by that table; D and trimming were obtained from the DNA. Among some 150,000 clones listed, 65% to 90% were seen once. The receptor's source is a woman aged 45-60 years in a cohort sampled during active or convalescent COVID-19. The specimen was peripheral blood.

The CDR3 loop is CASGRQYYEQYF. DNA of the CDR3: TGTGCCAGCGGCAGACAGTACTACGAGCAGTACTTC. J is TRBJ2-7 and V is TRBV6-5; TRBD1 might be the D (5 bases). Trimming cost V 8 bases and J 3 bases, with 11 bases left between them. The CDR3 consists of 12 residues. From germline, CDR1 is MNHEY and CDR2 SVGAGI.